This TCR beta chain was sequenced in a study of regulatory T cells in long-lasting Graves disease. The time point here: persistent/refractory GD, antithyroid drugs over 5 years with positive TRAb. Isolated PBMC RNA provided the starting material for the TCR library. All patients originated from an endocrinology department located in Xi'an, China. CDR3 length: 17 residues. Germline CDR1 is DFQATT and CDR2 is SNEGSKA (reference sequence). J was trimmed by 4 bases and V by 0 bases; bases with no gene match: 11. The authors built TCR beta libraries using iRepertoire HTBI primers and Arm-PCR of CDR3 regions. TCRdb analysed the multiplex PCR reads with MiXCR anew, one entry per CDR3 protein. The table lists around 450,000 distinct CDR3 sequences, roughly a fifth of them singletons.

The sample in question was peripheral blood mononuclear cells (PBMCs), obtained when the disease was refractory, from a patient treated with antithyroid drugs. The origin of this receptor is a female donor with Graves disease. The chain employs TRBV20-1 and TRBJ2-7, with 11 bases aligning to TRBD1. The CDR3 DNA reads TGCAGTGCTAGAGATTACGGGACAGGGGGTATGAAGTACGAGCAGTACTTC. Amino acids: CSARDYGTGGMKYEQYF.